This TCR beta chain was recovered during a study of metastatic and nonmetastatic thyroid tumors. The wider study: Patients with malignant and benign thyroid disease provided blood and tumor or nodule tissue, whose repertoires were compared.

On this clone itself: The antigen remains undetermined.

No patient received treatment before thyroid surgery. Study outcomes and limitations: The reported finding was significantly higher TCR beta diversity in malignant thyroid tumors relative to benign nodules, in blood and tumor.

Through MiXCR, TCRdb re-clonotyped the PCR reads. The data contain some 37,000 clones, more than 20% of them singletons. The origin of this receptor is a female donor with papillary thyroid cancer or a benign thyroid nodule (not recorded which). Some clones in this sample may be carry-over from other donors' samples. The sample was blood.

CDR3 loop: CASTLGGGSNEQFF. The CDR3 bases are TGTGCCAGCACCTTGGGGGGAGGAAGCAATGAGCAGTTCTTC. The chain is built from TRBV12-3 or TRBV12-4 and TRBJ2-1, with D perhaps TRBD2 (6 bases). This CDR3 comprises 14 residues. The V end lost 7 bases, the J end lost 6 bases, and 16 bases lay between the germline ends.